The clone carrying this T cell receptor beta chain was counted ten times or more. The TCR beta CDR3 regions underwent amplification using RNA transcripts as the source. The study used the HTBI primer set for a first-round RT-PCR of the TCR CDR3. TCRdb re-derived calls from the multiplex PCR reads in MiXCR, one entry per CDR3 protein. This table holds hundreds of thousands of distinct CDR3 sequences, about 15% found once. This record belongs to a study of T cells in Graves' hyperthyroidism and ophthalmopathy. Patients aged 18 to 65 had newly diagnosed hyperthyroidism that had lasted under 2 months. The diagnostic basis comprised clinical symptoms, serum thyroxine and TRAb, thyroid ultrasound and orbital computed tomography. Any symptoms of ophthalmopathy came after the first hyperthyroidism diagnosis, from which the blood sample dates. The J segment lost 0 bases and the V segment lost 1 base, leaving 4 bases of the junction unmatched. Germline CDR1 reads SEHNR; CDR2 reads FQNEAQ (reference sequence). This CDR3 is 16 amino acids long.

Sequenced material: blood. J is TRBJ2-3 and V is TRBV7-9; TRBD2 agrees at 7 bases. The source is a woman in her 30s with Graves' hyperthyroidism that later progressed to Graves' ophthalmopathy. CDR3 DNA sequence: TGTGCCAGCAGCTTAGGTCGTAGCGGGAGCACAGATACGCAGTATTTT. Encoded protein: CASSLGRSGSTDTQYF.